Presented here are 16 T cell receptor beta chains from one specimen sequenced in a study of blood T cell repertoires in COVID-19. Repertoires were generated with immunoSEQ multiplex PCR, while TCRdb's copy carries only in-frame clones and drops some. The table lists about 190,000 clones, just under 85% of them singletons. Specimen: peripheral blood. The receptors derive from a woman aged 70 to 79 with active or convalescent COVID-19.

The chain joins TRBV7-2 to TRBJ2-7; possible D gene TRBD2, 6 bases. Trimming stripped 3 bases from V and 2 bases from J, with 11 bases between. CDR3 length equals 14 residues. The germline V gene encodes CDR1 SGHTA and CDR2 FQGNSA. CDR3 protein: CASSFSGGTYEQYF. The CDR3 coding sequence is TGTGCCAGCAGCTTTAGCGGAGGGACCTACGAGCAGTACTTC.

This clone was counted only a few times. This chain uses TRBV12-3 or TRBV12-4 with TRBJ1-1; D unresolved. Trimming left V 6 bases short and J 3 bases short, with 11 bases between. This CDR3 region has 13 residues. CDR3 sequence (DNA): TGTGCCAGCAGAGCAGGCAACTACACTGAAGCTTTCTTT. Protein: CASRAGNYTEAFF.

This clone was recorded only once. This rearrangement joins TRBV29-1 to TRBJ2-7, with 8 bases fitting TRBD1. After removal of 3 bases from V and 3 bases from J, the junction contained 10 bases not matched to a gene. The CDR3 totals 15 residues. CDR1 is SQVTM and CDR2 is ANQGSEA in the germline V gene. This CDR3 is CSVDIWAGGYYEQYF. DNA for the CDR3: TGCAGCGTTGACATCTGGGCAGGGGGCTACTACGAGCAGTACTTC.

The V and J genes are TRBV7-9 and TRBJ2-3; 11 nucleotides match TRBD1. The V segment lost 5 bases and the J segment 8 bases; nucleotides outside the gene matches: 12. The germline CDR1 and CDR2 sequences are SEHNR and FQNEAQ (reference sequence). This CDR3 is 16 amino acids long. The CDR3 loop reads CASSPTGTGGFGTQYF. The CDR3 nucleotides read TGTGCCAGCAGCCCCACCGGGACAGGGGGTTTCGGTACGCAGTATTTT.

In regard to this clone: One base away lies a much larger clone, so this may be a sequencing read error. The rearrangement uses TRBV9 and TRBJ1-1; TRBD1 agrees at 11 bases. The CDR3 sequence is 14 residues long. The trim removed 2 bases at V and 4 bases at J, leaving 1 base unmatched. The germline V gene encodes CDR1 SGDLS and CDR2 YYNGEE. CDR3 coding DNA: TGTGCCAGCAGCGTGGGGACAGGGGGCACTGAAGCTTTCTTT. This gives the protein CASSVGTGGTEAFF.

The J gene is TRBJ1-1, the V gene TRBV2; TRBD1 matches at 9 bases. Trimming removed 3 bases from V and 4 bases from J; junction bases left unmatched: 3. Per germline, CDR1 SNHLY and CDR2 FYNNEI. There are 14 residues in the CDR3. The DNA for the CDR3 is TGTGCCAGCAGTGAGACAGGGGGTGGCACTGAAGCTTTCTTT. It is translated as CASSETGGGTEAFF.

The chain has TRBV10-3 and TRBJ2-5; D not certain. From germline, CDR1 is ENHRY and CDR2 SYGVKD. Trimming took 2 bases from V and 6 from J, leaving 10 bases between them. This CDR3 contains 13 residues. CDR3 region: CAISEQVQQTQYF. In nucleotides, the CDR3 is TGTGCCATCAGTGAGCAGGTACAACAGACCCAGTACTTC.

The table lists this clone with a few counts. V usage is TRBV3-1 (or the pseudogene TRBV3-2) and J usage is TRBJ1-2, with 7 bases identical to TRBD1. V was clipped by 3 bases and J by 7 bases; unmatched bases: 14. Germline V gene lookup returns CDR1 LGHDT and CDR2 YNNKEL (reference sequence). CDR3 length: 16 amino acids. CDR3 residues: CASSQDRIPTPFGYTF. Written as DNA, the CDR3 is TGTGCCAGCAGCCAGGACAGGATACCTACCCCGTTTGGCTACACCTTC.

The CDR3 DNA is TGTGCCAGCAGCCAAAGTGCCGATAGTACCCAGTACTTC. As protein: CASSQSADSTQYF. The chain has TRBV14 and TRBJ2-5, with D unresolved. The V end lost 2 bases, the J end lost 8 bases, and 12 bases lay between the germline ends. CDR3 size: 13 residues. The V gene's germline CDR1 is SGHDN and CDR2 FVKESK.

The CDR3 DNA reads as TGCAGCCTCACCAGGGCGGGATATAGGGATACGCAGTATTTT. Its translation is CSLTRAGYRDTQYF. The V call is TRBV29-1, the J call TRBJ2-3; possible D gene TRBD2, 6 bases. Germline assignment: CDR1 SQVTM and CDR2 ANQGSEA. The CDR3 runs to 14 residues. V was shortened by 8 bases and J by 6 bases, with 21 bases between the two germline ends.

This clone appeared a few times. The rearrangement uses TRBV6-1 and TRBJ1-1, with D uncertain. This CDR3 is built from 14 residues. The ends were cut back, 2 bases at V and 6 bases at J, with 13 bases in the middle. CDR1 MNHNS and CDR2 SASEGT come from the germline V gene. The CDR3 coding sequence is TGTGCCAGCAGTGAACTAGAGAGGGTGGCTGAAGCTTTCTTT. Its translation is CASSELERVAEAFF.

The J gene is TRBJ2-3, the V gene TRBV6-1; tentative D call: TRBD2 (6 bases). Trimming removed 3 bases at V and 4 bases at J, with 11 bases between. Germline-derived CDR1 and CDR2 are MNHNS and SASEGT. The CDR3 covers 14 residues. The CDR3 DNA is TGTGCCAGCAGTGAGGGGGGATTTCCAGATACGCAGTATTTT. Its translation is CASSEGGFPDTQYF.

The chain couples TRBV11-2 to TRBJ2-1; TRBD2 is a possible D gene (5 bases). V was shortened by 2 bases and J by 7 bases, with 18 bases between the two germline ends. CDR1 is SGHAT, CDR2 FQNNGV, per germline. The CDR3 is 16 amino acids. CDR3 DNA: TGTGCCAGCAGCTTACGGGATCCTCAGAAGATGAATGAGCAGTTCTTC. It encodes CASSLRDPQKMNEQFF. Variable domain in full (rest from reference TRBV11-2 and TRBJ2-1): EAGVAQSPRYKIIEKRQSVAFWCNPISGHATLYWYQQILGQGPKLLIQFQNNGVVDDSQLPKDRFSAERLKGVDSTLKIQPAKLEDSAVYLCASSLRDPQKMNEQFFGPGTRLTVL.

The CDR3 loop is CASSYQGAYEQYF. CDR3 DNA: TGTGCCAGCAGTTACCAGGGGGCGTACGAGCAGTACTTC. The chain recombines TRBV6-6 with TRBJ2-7; the match to TRBD1 covers 8 bases. V was clipped by 2 bases and J by 4 bases; unmatched bases: 1. Germline CDR1 and CDR2: MNHNY and SVGAGI (reference sequence). The CDR3 consists of 13 residues.

The chain links TRBV4-2 to TRBJ2-5; D is perhaps TRBD1 (6 bases). Trimming pared 1 base from V and 5 bases from J, leaving 17 bases between. The germline CDR1 and CDR2 sequences are LGHNA and YNFKEQ. This CDR3 is 16 amino acids long. CDR3 DNA: TGTGCCAGCAGCCAAGGCCCAGGGGCCCTCTCGGAGACCCAGTACTTC. Its translation is CASSQGPGALSETQYF.

V is TRBV7-8 and J is TRBJ1-5; 7 bases match TRBD1. Trimming cost V 3 bases and J 2 bases; bases outside gene matches: 13. CDR3 size: 18 residues. Germline V gives CDR1 SGHVS, CDR2 FQNEAQ. As DNA, the CDR3 is TGTGCCAGCAGCTTCCGGGACAGTAGGACGCTGGGCAATCAGCCCCAGCATTTT. It specifies CASSFRDSRTLGNQPQHF. Looking up the rest from reference TRBV7-8 and TRBJ1-5 gives the full variable domain: GAGVSQSPRYKVAKRGQDVALRCDPISGHVSLFWYQQALGQGPEFLTYFQNEAQLDKSGLPSDRFFAERPEGSVSTLKIQRTQQEDSAVYLCASSFRDSRTLGNQPQHFGDGTRLSIL.